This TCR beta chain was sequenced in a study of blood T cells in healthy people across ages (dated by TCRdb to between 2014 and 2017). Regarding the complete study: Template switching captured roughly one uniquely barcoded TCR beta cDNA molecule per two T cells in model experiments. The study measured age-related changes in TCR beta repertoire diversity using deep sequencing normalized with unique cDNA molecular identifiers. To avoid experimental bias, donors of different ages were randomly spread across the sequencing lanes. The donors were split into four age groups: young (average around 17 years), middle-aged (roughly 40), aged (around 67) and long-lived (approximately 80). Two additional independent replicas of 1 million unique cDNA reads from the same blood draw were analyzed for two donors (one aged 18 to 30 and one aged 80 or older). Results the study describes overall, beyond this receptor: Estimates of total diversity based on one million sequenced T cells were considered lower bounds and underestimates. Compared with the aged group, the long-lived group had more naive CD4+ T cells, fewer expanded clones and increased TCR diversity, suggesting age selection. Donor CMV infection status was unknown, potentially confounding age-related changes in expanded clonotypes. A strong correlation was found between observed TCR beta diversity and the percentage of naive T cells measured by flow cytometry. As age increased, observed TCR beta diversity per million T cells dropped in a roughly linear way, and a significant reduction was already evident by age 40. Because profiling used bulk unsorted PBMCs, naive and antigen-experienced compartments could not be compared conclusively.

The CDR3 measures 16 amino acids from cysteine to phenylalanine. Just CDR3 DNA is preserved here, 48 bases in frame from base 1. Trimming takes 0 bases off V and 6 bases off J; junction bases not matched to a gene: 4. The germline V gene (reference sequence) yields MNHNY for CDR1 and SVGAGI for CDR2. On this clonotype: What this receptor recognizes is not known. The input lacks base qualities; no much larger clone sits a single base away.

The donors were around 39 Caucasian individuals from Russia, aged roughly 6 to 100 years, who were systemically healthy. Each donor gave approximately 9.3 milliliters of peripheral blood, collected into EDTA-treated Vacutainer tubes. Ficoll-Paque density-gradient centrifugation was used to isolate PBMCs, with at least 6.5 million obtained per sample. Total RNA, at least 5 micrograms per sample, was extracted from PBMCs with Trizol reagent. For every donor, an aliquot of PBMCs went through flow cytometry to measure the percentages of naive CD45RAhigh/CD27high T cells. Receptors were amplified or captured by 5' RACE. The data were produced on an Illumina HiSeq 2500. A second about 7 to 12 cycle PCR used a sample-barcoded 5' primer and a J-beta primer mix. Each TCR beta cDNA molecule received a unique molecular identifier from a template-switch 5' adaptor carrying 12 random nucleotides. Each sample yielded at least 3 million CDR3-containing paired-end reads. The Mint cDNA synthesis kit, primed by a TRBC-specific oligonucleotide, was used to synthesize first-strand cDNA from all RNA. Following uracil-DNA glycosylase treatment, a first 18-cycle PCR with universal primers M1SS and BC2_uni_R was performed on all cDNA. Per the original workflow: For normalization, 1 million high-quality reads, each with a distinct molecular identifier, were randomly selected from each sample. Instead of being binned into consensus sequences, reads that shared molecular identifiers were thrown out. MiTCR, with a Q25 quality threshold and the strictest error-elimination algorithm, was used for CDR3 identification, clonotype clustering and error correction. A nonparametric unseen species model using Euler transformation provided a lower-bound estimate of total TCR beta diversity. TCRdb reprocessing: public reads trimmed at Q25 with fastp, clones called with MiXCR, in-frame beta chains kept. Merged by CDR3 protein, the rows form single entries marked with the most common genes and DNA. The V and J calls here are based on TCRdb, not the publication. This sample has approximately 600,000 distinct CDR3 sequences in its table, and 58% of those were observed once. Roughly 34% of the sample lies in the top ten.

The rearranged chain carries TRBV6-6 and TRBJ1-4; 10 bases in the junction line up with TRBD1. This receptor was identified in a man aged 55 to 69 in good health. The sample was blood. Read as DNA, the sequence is TGTGCCAGCAGTTACTCGAGGGACAGGGGTGATGAAAAACTGTTTTTT. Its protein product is CASSYSRDRGDEKLFF.